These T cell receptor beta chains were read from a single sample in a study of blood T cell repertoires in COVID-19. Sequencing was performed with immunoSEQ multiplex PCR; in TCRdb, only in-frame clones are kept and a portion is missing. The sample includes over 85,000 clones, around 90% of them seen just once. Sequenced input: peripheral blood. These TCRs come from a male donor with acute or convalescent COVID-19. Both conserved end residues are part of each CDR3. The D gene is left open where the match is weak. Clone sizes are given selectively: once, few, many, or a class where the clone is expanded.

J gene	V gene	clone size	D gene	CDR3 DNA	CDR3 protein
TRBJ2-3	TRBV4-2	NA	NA	TGTGCCAGTGGGCCGTCAGGCACAGATACGCAGTATTTT	CASGPSGTDTQYF
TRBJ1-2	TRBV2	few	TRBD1	TGTGCCGGCCCTTTACCGAGCAGGGGGCCGGGCAACTATGGCTACACCTTC	CAGPLPSRGPGNYGYTF
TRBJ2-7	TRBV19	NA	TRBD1	TGTGCCAGTAGTCTGAGGGACAGCTACGAGCAGTACTTC	CASSLRDSYEQYF
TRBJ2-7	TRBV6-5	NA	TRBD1	TGTGCCAGCAGTTTCACCGGACAGGGGAACTACGAGCAGTACTTC	CASSFTGQGNYEQYF
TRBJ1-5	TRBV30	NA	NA	TGTGCCTGGAGTGCCCAAATGGGGGGTCAGCCCCAGCATTTT	CAWSAQMGGQPQHF
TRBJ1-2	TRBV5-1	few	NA	TGCGCCAGCAGCTTGGACAGTCCTTCCTATGGCTACACCTTC	CASSLDSPSYGYTF
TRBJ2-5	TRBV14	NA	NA	TGTGCCAGCAGCCAAGGGGCCATCCTCCAAGAGACCCAGTACTTC	CASSQGAILQETQYF
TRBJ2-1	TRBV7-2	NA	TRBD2	TGTGCCAGCAGCCGCGGGGGTGGGTACAATGAGCAGTTCTTC	CASSRGGGYNEQFF
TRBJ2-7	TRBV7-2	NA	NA	TGTGCCAGCAGCTTAGGGACATTCTCCTACGAGCAGTACTTC	CASSLGTFSYEQYF
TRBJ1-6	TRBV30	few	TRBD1	TGTGCCTGGAAGGGACAGGGGACTTCACCCCTCCACTTT	CAWKGQGTSPLHF
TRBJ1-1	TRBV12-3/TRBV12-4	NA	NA	TGTGCCAGCAGCACACAGCAGAACACTGAAGCTTTCTTT	CASSTQQNTEAFF
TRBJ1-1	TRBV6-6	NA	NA	TGTGCCAGCACCGGGGGGGAGCAGGCTGAAGCTTTCTTT	CASTGGEQAEAFF
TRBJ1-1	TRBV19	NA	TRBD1	TGTGCCAGTAGTATCAGGGGGCGGGAGAACACTGAAGCTTTCTTT	CASSIRGRENTEAFF
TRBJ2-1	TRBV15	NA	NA	TGTGCCACCAGCAGGGGAGGCGGCATCTACAATGAGCAGTTCTTC	CATSRGGGIYNEQFF
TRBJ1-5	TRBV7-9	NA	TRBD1	TGTGCCAGCAGCCGGGGACAGACTAGCAATCAGCCCCAGCATTTT	CASSRGQTSNQPQHF
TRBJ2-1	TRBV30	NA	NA	TGTGCCTGGACTGGAGACTCCTACAATGAGCAGTTCTTC	CAWTGDSYNEQFF
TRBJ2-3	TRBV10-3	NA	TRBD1	TGTGCCATCGGTATGACGGGACAGGGTGACACAGATACGCAGTATTTT	CAIGMTGQGDTDTQYF
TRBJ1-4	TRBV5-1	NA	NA	TGCGCCAGCAGCTTGGACGGGCAGGGTGATTTCGGAAAACTGTTTTTT	CASSLDGQGDFGKLFF
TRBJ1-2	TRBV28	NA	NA	TGTGCCAGCAGTTTGCCGGGGTGGGGCTACACCTTC	CASSLPGWGYTF
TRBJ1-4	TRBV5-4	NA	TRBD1	TGTGCCAGCAGCTCCGGGACAGGGAGGTATGAAAAACTGTTTTTT	CASSSGTGRYEKLFF
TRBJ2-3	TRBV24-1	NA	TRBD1	TGTGCCACCAGTGACCGGGGACAGGGTAGCACAGATACGCAGTATTTT	CATSDRGQGSTDTQYF
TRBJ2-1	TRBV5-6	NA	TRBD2	TGTGCCAGCAGCCCGGATACGGGGGGGCTCAATGAGCAGTTCTTC	CASSPDTGGLNEQFF
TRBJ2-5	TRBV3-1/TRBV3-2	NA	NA	TGTGCCAGTCTCCTGGGGGGGGCAGAGACCCAGTACTTC	CASLLGGAETQYF
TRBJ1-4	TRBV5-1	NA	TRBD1	TGCGCCAGCAGTTCCGGGACAGGGCCTAATGAAAAACTGTTTTTT	CASSSGTGPNEKLFF
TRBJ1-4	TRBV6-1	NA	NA	TGTGCCAGCAGTGAAGTCCCGCAGGAAAAACTGTTTTTT	CASSEVPQEKLFF
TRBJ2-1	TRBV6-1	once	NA	TGTGCCAGCAGTGAAGGGTGGGCGCGGGGCCTAAATGAGCAGTTCTTC	CASSEGWARGLNEQFF
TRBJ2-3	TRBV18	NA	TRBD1	TGTGCCAGCTCAACACGACAGGGTCCCAGAGATACGCAGTATTTT	CASSTRQGPRDTQYF
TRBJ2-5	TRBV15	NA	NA	TGTGCCACCAGCAGAGAAGGGCCGGGGGAAGAGACCCAGTACTTC	CATSREGPGEETQYF
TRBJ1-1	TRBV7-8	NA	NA	TGTGCCAGCAGGAAGGGGCGGTACACTGAAGCTTTCTTT	CASRKGRYTEAFF
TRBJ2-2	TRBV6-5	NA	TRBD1	TGTGCCAGCACCAGACAGGGGGCAAACACCGGGGAGCTGTTTTTT	CASTRQGANTGELFF
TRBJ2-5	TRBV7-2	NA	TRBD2	TGTGCCAGCAGCTCCCAGCGGGGGGGCCCCAAGACCCAGTACTTC	CASSSQRGGPKTQYF
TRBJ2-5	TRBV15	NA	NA	TGTGCCACCAGCAAAAGGGAGGCGGAGACCCAGTACTTC	CATSKREAETQYF
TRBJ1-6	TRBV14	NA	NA	TGTGCCAGCAGCCAAGGCGCAGGGGATTCACCCCTCCACTTT	CASSQGAGDSPLHF
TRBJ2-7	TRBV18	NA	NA	TGTGCCAGCTCACCGAGGGGGGGGTCAGTTGACGAGCAGTACTTC	CASSPRGGSVDEQYF
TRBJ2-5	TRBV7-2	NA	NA	TGTGCCAGCAGCGGGGGCCCGGCCGAGACCCAGTACTTC	CASSGGPAETQYF
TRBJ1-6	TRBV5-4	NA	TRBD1	TGTGCCAGCAGCGTCGGACAGGTTAATAATTCACCCCTCCACTTT	CASSVGQVNNSPLHF
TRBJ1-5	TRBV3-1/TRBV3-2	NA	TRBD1	TGTGCCAGCAGCCAAGGATTACAGGGGAGCAATCAGCCCCAGCATTTT	CASSQGLQGSNQPQHF
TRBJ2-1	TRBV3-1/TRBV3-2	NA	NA	TGTGCCAGCAGCCAAGGCGGGGTCCGGGGTGAGCAGTTCTTC	CASSQGGVRGEQFF
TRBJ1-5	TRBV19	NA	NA	TGTGCCAGTAGTCCCCGGACAGATAGCAATCAGCCCCAGCATTTT	CASSPRTDSNQPQHF
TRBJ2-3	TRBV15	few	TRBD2	TGTGCCACCAGCAGCCGAGGGAGGGTGATCACAGATACGCAGTATTTT	CATSSRGRVITDTQYF
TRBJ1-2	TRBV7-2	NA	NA	TGTGCCAGCAGCCAACCGACAGGTCGGGGCTATGGCTACACCTTC	CASSQPTGRGYGYTF
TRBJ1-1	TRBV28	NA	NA	TGTGCCAGCAGTTCTACAGGGATCACTGAAGCTTTCTTT	CASSSTGITEAFF
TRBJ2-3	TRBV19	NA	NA	TGTGCCAGTAATGTGGGGGGGCCCGCAGATACGCAGTATTTT	CASNVGGPADTQYF
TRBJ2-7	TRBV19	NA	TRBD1	TGTGCCAGTAGTCTTGCCGGGACAGGGGCCTACGAGCAGTACTTC	CASSLAGTGAYEQYF
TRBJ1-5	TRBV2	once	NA	TGTGCCAGCAGTGTCAGTTATAGCAATCAGCCCCAGCATTTT	CASSVSYSNQPQHF
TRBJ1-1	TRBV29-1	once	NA	TGCAGCGTTGAACGGGGGTTGAACACTGAAGCTTTCTTT	CSVERGLNTEAFF
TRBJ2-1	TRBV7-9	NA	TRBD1	TGTGCCAGCAGCTTAGAACCAGGACAGGGGAACAATGAGCAGTTCTTC	CASSLEPGQGNNEQFF
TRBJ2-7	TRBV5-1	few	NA	TGCGCCAGCAGCCAGGACAGCGGATCTAGAGAGCAGTACTTC	CASSQDSGSREQYF
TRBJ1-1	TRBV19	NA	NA	TGTGCCAGTAGTATCCGGACAGCCCTCGGCACTGAAGCTTTCTTT	CASSIRTALGTEAFF
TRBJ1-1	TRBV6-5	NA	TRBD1	TGTGCCAGCAGTTCCTCCGACAGGGTAGCTTTCTTT	CASSSSDRVAFF
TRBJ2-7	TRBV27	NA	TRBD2	TGTGCCAGCAGTTTTAAACCGGGACTAGCGGGGGTCTACGAGCAGTACTTC	CASSFKPGLAGVYEQYF
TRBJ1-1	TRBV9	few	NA	TGTGCCAGCAGCGTAGCGGGGAACACTGAAGCTTTCTTT	CASSVAGNTEAFF
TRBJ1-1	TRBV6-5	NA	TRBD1	TGTGCCAGCAGTTACTCGGACAGGGATGGCACTGAAGCTTTCTTT	CASSYSDRDGTEAFF
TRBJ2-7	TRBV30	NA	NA	TGTGCCTGGAGTCCTCAGGGCTACGAGCAGTACTTC	CAWSPQGYEQYF
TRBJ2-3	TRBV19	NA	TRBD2	TGTGCCAGTAGTATAGATCGGGTTGAGACTAGCGGGGGGCCCACAGATACGCAGTATTTT	CASSIDRVETSGGPTDTQYF
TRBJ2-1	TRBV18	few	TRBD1	TGTGCCAGCTCACCACCCAACCCGGACAGGGGGAGGAATGAGCAGTTCTTC	CASSPPNPDRGRNEQFF
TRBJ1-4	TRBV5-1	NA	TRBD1	TGCGCCAGCAGCTCGGACAGGGGGGAGGAAAAACTGTTTTTT	CASSSDRGEEKLFF
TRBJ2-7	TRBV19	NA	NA	TGTGCCAGTAGTATGCAGGGGTTTACCTCCTACGAGCAGTACTTC	CASSMQGFTSYEQYF
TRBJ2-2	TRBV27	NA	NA	TGTGCCAGCATGCCGTCCGGGACACCTCATGGTTGGCTGTTTTTT	CASMPSGTPHGWLFF
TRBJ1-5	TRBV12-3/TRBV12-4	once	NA	TGTGCCAGCACCGCGGCGGGGCAGCCCCAGCATTTT	CASTAAGQPQHF